This TCR beta chain was retrieved from a study of T cell responses to AZD1222 COVID-19 vaccine. Data came from immunoSEQ multiplex PCR; TCRdb stores just in-frame clones and leaves some out. The sample lists 65,000 to 75,000 clones; around 84% were seen once. Germline CDR1 SGHTA, CDR2 FQGNSA. This CDR3 comprises 15 residues. V lost 1 base, J lost 5 bases, and 9 bases lay in between. There are a few counts of this clone. Its antigen remains unidentified. General study results and limits: Donor demographics were predominantly white British with a female majority; clonal diversity may be underestimated. CD4 TCRs linked to vaccination spanned spike, dominating at 160-218 and 743-854.

The chain has TRBV7-2 and TRBJ1-6, with a weak D call TRBD1 (6 bases). Sequences were derived from peripheral blood, sampled on day 0 of AZD1222 vaccination. This TCR was sampled from an adult in good health. The CDR3 nucleotides read TGTGCCAGCAGCTTAGACCGGACAGATAATTCACCCCTCCACTTT. Translation gives CASSLDRTDNSPLHF.